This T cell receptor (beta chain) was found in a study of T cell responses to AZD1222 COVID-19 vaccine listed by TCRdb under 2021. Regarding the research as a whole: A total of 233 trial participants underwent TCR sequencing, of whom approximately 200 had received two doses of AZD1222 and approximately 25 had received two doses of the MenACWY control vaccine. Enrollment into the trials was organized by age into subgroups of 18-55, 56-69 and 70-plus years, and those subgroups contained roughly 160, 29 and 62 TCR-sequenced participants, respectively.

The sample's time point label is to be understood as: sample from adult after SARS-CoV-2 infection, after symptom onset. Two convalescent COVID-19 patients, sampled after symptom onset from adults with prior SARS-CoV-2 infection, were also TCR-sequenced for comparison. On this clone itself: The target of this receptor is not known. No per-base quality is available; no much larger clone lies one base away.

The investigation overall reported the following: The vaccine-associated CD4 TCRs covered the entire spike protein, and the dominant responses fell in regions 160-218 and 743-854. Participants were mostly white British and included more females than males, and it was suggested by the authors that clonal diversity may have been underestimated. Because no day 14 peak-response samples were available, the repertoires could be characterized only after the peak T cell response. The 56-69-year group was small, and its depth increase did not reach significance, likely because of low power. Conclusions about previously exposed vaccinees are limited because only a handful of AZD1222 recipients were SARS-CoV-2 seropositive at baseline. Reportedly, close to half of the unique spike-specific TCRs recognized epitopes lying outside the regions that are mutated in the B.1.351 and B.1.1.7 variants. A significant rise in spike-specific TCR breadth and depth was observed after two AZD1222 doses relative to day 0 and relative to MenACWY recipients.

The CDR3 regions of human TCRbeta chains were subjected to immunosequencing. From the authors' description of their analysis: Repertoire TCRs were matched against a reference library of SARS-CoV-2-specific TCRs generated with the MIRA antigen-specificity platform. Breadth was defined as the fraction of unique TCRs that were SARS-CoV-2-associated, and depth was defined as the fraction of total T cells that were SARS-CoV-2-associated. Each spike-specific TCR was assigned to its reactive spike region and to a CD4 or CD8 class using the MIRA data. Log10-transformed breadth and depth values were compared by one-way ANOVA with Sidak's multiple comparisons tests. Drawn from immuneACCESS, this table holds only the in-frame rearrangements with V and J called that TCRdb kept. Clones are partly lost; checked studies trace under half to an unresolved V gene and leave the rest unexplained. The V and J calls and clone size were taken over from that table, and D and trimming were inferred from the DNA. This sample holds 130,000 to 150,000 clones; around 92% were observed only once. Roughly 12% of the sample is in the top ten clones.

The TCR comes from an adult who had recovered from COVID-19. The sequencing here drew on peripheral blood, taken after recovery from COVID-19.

The DNA is as follows: TGTGCCAGCAGTACCCCCTGGGGTGAAAAACTGTTTTTT. Its translation is CASSTPWGEKLFF. Recombination linked TRBV7-2 to TRBJ1-4; no D gene call is confident. Deletion took 6 bases off V and 7 bases off J, with a span of 12 bases between the germline ends. Reading the germline V gene gives CDR1 SGHTA and CDR2 FQGNSA. Measured from the cysteine to the phenylalanine, the CDR3 is 13 residues long. Only the CDR3 portion is preserved as DNA: 39 bases, with reading frame beginning at the first base.